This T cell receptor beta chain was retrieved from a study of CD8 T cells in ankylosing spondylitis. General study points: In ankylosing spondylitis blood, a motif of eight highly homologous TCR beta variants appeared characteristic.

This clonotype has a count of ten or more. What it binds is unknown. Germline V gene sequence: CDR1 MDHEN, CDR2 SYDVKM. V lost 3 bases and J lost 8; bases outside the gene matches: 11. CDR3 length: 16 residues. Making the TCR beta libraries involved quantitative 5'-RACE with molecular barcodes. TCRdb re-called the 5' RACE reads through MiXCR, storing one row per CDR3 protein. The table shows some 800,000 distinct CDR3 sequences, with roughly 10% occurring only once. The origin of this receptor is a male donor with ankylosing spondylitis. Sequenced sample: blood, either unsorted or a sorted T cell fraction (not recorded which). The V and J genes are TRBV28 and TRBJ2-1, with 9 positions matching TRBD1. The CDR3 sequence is CASSFRPGQGGDEQFF. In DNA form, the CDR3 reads TGTGCCAGCAGTTTCAGGCCGGGACAGGGCGGGGATGAGCAGTTCTTC.